This TCR beta chain was sequenced during a study of blood T cells in healthy people across ages. As for the study in general: T cells yielded about one barcoded beta molecule per two cells through template switching.

As concerns this clonotype: Its target is unknown.

The use of a sample-barcoded 5' primer and a J-beta primer mix characterized a second PCR of about 7 to 12 cycles. TCRdb itself ran the 5' RACE reads through MiXCR, one entry per CDR3 protein. The sample consists of hundreds of thousands of distinct CDR3 sequences, over 45% of them appearing once. Notes on the study in general: Both higher diversity and more naive CD4+ cells marked long-lived donors when set against aged donors.

Germline CDR1 MNHEY, CDR2 SVGAGI. The CDR3 spans 16 residues. The V segment lost 5 bases and the J segment 0 bases; nucleotides outside the gene matches: 8. Extraction yielded at least 6 micrograms of total RNA per sample. Source material: blood. The chain uses TRBV6-5 and TRBJ1-2; 8 bases line up with TRBD1. The receptor comes from a woman aged 55-70 years in good health. CDR3: CASSLLGQGSNYGYTF. The CDR3, as DNA: TGTGCCAGCAGTCTACTCGGACAGGGCTCTAACTATGGCTACACCTTC.